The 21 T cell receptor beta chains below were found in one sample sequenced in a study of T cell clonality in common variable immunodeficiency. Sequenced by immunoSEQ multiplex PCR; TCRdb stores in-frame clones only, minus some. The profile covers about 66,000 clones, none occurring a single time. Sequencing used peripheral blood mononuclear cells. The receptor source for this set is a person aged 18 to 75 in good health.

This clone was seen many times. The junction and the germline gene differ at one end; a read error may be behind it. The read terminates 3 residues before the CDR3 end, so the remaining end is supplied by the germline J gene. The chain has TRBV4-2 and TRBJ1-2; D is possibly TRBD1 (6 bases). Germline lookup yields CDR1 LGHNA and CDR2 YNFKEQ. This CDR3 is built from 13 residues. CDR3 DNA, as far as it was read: TGCGCCAGCAGCCCGGACAGTAACTATGGC. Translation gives CASSPDSNYG. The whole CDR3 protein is CASSPDSNYGYTF.

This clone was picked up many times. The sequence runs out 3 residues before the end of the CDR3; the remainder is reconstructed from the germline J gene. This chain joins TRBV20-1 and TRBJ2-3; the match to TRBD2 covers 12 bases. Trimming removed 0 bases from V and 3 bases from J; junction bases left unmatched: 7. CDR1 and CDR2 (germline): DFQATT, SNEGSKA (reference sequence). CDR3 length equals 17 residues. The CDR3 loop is CSARDYGTSGRTDTQYF. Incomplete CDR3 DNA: TGCAGTGCTAGAGATTATGGCACTAGCGGGAGGACAGATACG.

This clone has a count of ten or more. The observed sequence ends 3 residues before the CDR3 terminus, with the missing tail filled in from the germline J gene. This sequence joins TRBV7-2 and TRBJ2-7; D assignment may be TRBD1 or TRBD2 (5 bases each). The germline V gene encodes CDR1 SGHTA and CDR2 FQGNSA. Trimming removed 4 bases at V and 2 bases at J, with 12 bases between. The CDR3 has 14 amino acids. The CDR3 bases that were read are TGTGCCAGCAGCTACCTGAGGGGTACCTACGAG. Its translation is CASSYLRGTYE. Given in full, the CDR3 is CASSYLRGTYEQYF. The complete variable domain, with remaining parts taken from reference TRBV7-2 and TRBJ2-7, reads GAGVSQSPSNKVTEKGKDVELRCDPISGHTALYWYRQSLGQGLEFLIYFQGNSAPDKSGLPSDRFSAERTGGSVSTLTIQRTQQEDSAVYLCASSYLRGTYEQYFGPGTRLTVT.

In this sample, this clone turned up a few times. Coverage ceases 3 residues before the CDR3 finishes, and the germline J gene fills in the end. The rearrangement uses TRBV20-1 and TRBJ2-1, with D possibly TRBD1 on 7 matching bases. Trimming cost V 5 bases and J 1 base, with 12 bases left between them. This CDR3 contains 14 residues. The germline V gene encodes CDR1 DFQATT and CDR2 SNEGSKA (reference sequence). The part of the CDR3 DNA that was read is TGCAGTGCTCAGGGGGGTGGATCCTACAATGAG. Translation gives CSAQGGGSYNE. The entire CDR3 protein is CSAQGGGSYNEQFF.

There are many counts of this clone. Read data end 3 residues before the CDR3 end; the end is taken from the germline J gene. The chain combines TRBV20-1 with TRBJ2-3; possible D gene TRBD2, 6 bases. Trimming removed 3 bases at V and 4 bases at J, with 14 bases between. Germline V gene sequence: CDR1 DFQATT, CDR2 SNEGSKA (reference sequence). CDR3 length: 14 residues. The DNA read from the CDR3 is TGCAGTGCTAGGAGACTAGTAAGGTCAGATACG. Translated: CSARRLVRSDT. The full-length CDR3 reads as CSARRLVRSDTQYF.

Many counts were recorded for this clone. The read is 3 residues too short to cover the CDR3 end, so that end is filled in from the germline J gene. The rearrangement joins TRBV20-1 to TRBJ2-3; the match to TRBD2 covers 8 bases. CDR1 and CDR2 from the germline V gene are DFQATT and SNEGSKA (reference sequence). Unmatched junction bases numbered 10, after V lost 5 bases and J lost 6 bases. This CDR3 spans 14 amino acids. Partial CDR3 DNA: TGCAGTGCTGGTCGTAGCGGGATAGAGGATACG. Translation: CSAGRSGIEDT. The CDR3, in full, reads CSAGRSGIEDTQYF.

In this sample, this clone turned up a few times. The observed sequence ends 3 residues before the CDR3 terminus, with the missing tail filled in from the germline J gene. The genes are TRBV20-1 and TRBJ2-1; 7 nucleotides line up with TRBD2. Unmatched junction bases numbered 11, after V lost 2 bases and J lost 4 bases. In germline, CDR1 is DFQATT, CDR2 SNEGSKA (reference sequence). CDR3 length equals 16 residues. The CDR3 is CSARRLASGAYNEQFF. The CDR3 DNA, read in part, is TGCAGTGCTAGAAGATTGGCTAGCGGAGCTTACAATGAG.

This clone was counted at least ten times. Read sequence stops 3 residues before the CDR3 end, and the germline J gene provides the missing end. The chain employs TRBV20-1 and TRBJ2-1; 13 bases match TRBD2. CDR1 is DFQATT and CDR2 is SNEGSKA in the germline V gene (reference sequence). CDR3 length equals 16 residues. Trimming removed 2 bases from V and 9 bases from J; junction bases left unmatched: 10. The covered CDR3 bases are TGCAGTGCTAGATCACCCCGGACTAGCGGGAGCGTTGAG. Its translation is CSARSPRTSGSVE. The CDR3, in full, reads CSARSPRTSGSVEQFF.

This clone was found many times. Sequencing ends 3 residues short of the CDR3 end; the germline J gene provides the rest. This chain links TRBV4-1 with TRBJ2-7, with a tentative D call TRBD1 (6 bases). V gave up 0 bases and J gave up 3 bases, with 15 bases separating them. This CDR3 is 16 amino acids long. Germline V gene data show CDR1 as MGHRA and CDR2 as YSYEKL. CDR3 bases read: TGCGCCAGCAGCCAAGATAGATGGGGGCCTTTCTACGAG. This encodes CASSQDRWGPFYE. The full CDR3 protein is CASSQDRWGPFYEQYF.

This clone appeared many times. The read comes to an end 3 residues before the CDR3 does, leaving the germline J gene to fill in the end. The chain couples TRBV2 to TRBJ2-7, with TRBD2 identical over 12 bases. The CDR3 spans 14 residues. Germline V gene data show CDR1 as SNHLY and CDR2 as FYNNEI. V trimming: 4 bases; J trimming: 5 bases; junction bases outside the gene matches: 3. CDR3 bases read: TGTGCCAGCAGTGGGACTAGCGGGACCGACGAG. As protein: CASSGTSGTDE. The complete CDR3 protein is CASSGTSGTDEQYF.

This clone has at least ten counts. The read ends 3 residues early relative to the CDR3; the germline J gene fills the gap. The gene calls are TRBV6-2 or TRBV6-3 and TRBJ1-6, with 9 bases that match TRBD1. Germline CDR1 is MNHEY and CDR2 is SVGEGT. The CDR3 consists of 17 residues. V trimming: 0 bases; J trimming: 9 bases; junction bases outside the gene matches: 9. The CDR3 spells CASSYSRTGQGSSPLHF. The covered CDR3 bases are TGTGCCAGCAGTTACTCGCGAACGGGACAGGGCTCTTCACCC.

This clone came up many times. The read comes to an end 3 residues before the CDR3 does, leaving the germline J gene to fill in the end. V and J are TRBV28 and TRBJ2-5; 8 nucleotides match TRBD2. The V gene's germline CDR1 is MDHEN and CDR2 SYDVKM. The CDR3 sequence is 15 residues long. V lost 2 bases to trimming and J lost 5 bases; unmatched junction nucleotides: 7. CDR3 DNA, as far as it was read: TGTGCCAGCAGTTTAGGCGGGAGGAGTAGGGAGACC. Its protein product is CASSLGGRSRET. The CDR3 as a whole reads CASSLGGRSRETQYF.

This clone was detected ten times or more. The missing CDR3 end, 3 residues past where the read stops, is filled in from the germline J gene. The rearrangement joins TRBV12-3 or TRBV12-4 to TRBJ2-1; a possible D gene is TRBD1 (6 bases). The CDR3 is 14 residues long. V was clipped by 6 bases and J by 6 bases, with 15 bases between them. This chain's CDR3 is CASSGTNSFNEQFF. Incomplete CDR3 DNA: TGTGCCAGCAGCGGGACAAATTCTTTCAATGAG.

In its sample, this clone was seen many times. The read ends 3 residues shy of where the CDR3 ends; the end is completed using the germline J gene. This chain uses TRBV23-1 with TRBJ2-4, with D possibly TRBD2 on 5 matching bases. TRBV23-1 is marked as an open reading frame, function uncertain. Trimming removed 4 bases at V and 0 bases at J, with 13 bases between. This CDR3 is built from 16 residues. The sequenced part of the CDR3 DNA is TGCGCCAGCAGTCGAGTCTCTGGACTAGCCAAAAACATT. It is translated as CASSRVSGLAKNI. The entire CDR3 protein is CASSRVSGLAKNIQYF.

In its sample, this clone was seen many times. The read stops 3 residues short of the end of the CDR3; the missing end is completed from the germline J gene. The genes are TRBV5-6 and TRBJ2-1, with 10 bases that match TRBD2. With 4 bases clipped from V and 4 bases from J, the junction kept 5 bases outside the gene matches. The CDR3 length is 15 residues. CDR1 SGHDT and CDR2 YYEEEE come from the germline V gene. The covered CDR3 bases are TGTGCCAGCAGCCCAGGACTAGCGGAATACAATGAG. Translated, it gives CASSPGLAEYNE. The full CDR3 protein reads CASSPGLAEYNEQFF.

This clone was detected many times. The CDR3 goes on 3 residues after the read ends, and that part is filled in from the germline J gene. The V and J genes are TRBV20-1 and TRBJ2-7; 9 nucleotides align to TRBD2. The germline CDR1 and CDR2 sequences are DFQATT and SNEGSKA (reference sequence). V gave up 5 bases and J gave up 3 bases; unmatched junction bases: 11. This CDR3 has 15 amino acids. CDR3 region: CSALPQSGRNYEQYF. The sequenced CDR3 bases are TGCAGTGCTCTCCCCCAAAGCGGGAGGAACTACGAG.

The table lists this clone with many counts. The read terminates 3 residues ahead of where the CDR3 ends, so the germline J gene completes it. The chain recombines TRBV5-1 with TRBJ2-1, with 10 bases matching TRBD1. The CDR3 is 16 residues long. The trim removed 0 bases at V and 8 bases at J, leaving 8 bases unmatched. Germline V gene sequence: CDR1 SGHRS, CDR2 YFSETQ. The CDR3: CASSLGGQGLMDEQFF. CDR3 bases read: TGCGCCAGCAGCTTGGGGGGACAGGGGTTGATGGATGAG.

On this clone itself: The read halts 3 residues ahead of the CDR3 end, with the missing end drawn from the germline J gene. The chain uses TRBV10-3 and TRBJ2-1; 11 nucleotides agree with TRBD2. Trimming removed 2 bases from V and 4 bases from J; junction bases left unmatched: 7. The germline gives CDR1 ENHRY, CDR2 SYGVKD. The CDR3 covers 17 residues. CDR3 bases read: TGTGCCATCAGTGAGACGACTAGCGGGGAGACGTACAATGAG. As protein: CAISETTSGETYNE. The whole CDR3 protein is CAISETTSGETYNEQFF.

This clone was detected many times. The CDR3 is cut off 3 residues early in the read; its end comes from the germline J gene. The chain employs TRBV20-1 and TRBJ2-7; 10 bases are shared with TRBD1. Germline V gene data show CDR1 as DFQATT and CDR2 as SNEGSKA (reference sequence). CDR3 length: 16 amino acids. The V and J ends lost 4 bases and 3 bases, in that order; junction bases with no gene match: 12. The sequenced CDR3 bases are TGCAGTGCTACTGCCCCCGGACAGGGGGACATCTACGAG. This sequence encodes CSATAPGQGDIYE. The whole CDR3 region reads CSATAPGQGDIYEQYF.

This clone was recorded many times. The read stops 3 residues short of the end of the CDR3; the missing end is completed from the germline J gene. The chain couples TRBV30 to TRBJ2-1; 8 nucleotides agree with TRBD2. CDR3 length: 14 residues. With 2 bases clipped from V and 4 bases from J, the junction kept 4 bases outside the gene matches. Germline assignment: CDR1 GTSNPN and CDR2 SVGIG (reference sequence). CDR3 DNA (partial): TGTGCCTGGAGTAGGGGGACTAGGTACAATGAG. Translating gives CAWSRGTRYNE. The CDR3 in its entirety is CAWSRGTRYNEQFF.

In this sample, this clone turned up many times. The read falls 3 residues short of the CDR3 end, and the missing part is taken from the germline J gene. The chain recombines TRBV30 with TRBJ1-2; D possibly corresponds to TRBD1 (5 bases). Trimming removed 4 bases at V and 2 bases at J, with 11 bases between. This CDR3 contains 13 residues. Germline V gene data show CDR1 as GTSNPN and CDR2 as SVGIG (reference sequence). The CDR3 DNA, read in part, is TGTGCCTGGAATTTCGGGGGAAACTATGGC. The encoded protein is CAWNFGGNYG. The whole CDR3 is CAWNFGGNYGYTF.